These 24 T cell receptor beta chains were sequenced from one sample in a study of shared clonotypes between healthy human individuals. Data came from immunoSEQ multiplex PCR; TCRdb stores just in-frame clones and leaves some out. The profile shows over 400,000 clones, 65% to 85% of them singletons. Sample: PBMCs. These receptors came from a woman aged 40 to 50 in good health. Some clones in this sample may be carry-over from other donors' samples.

The chain couples TRBV7-2 to TRBJ2-1; D is uncertain. The CDR3 spans 13 residues. Trimming removed 7 bases from V and 6 bases from J, with 13 bases in between. The germline V gene encodes CDR1 SGHTA and CDR2 FQGNSA. The CDR3 coding sequence is TGTGCCAGCAATCCGACCCTTGCCAATGAGCAGTTCTTC. Its translation is CASNPTLANEQFF.

On this clone: A far more abundant clone sits one base away, making this likely a read error. The rearrangement joins TRBV30 to TRBJ2-3; D is ambiguous. The CDR3 length is 11 residues. Germline CDR1 is GTSNPN and CDR2 is SVGIG (reference sequence). The CDR3 reads CACSLSHTQCF. In nucleotides, the CDR3 is TGTGCCTGTTCCCTAAGCCACACGCAGTGTTTT.

The gene calls are TRBV7-9 and TRBJ2-5, with 10 positions matching TRBD2. Trimming removed 1 base from V and 4 bases from J; junction bases left unmatched: 6. CDR3 length equals 16 residues. Germline lookup yields CDR1 SEHNR and CDR2 FQNEAQ (reference sequence). For the CDR3, the DNA is TGTGCCAGCAGCTTAGGGGCTCTAGCGGGAGCAGAGACCCAGTACTTC. Residues: CASSLGALAGAETQYF.

The chain recombines TRBV6-6 with TRBJ1-5, with D unclear. Trimming removed 5 bases from V and 0 bases from J, with 11 bases in between. This CDR3 is built from 15 residues. Germline V gene sequence: CDR1 MNHNY, CDR2 SVGAGI (reference sequence). This chain's CDR3 is CASSPSHSSNQPQHF. The CDR3 bases are TGTGCCAGCAGTCCCTCTCACAGTAGCAATCAGCCCCAGCATTTT.

For this clone: The likely explanation is a read error, given a far larger clone one base away. V gene TRBV30 combines with J gene TRBJ1-5; 11 positions match TRBD1. The CDR3 runs 15 residues. Germline trimming cut 6 bases from V and 0 bases from J; bases unmatched to any gene: 4. CDR1 is GTSNPN, CDR2 SVGIG, per germline (reference sequence). The CDR3 spells CACKGQGASNQPQHF. The CDR3 bases are TGTGCCTGTAAAGGACAGGGGGCTAGCAATCAGCCCCAGCATTTT.

The table lists this clone with many counts. This sequence joins TRBV7-9 and TRBJ2-7; 10 nucleotides match TRBD2. V lost 1 base to trimming and J lost 7 bases; unmatched junction nucleotides: 13. This CDR3 has 17 residues. The germline gives CDR1 SEHNR, CDR2 FQNEAQ (reference sequence). The CDR3 nucleotides are TGTGCCAGCAGCTTAGGAGCGGGAGGGCCCTCCGGGGGTGAGCAGTACTTC. Protein product: CASSLGAGGPSGGEQYF. The complete variable domain, with remaining parts taken from reference TRBV7-9 and TRBJ2-7, reads DTGVSQNPRHKITKRGQNVTFRCDPISEHNRLYWYRQTLGQGPEFLTYFQNEAQLEKSRLLSDRFSAERPKGSFSTLEIQRTEQGDSAMYLCASSLGAGGPSGGEQYFGPGTRLTVT.

V gene TRBV18 combines with J gene TRBJ1-6; 7 positions agree with TRBD1. The ends lost 2 bases at V and 10 bases at J; junction bases unmatched: 8. The germline V gene has CDR1 KGHSH and CDR2 LQKENI. The CDR3 consists of 15 residues. The CDR3 nucleotides are TGTGCCAGCTCACCAGCTACAGGGGAGGGCTCACCCCTCCACTTT. Translation gives CASSPATGEGSPLHF. Full variable domain (outside the CDR3, taken from reference TRBV18 and TRBJ1-6): NAGVMQNPRHLVRRRGQEARLRCSPMKGHSHVYWYRQLPEEGLKFMVYLQKENIIDESGMPKERFSAEFPKEGPSILRIQQVVRGDSAAYFCASSPATGEGSPLHFGNGTRLTVT.

The V gene is TRBV7-2, the J gene TRBJ2-7, with a weak D call TRBD2 (6 bases). The CDR3 contains 14 residues. The ends were cut back, 3 bases at V and 5 bases at J, with 14 bases in the middle. Germline lookup yields CDR1 SGHTA and CDR2 FQGNSA. CDR3 nucleotides: TGTGCCAGCAGCTTCCGGGGGACCTCTGACGAGCAGTACTTC. It is translated as CASSFRGTSDEQYF. The variable domain in full, completed from reference TRBV7-2 and TRBJ2-7, reads GAGVSQSPSNKVTEKGKDVELRCDPISGHTALYWYRQSLGQGLEFLIYFQGNSAPDKSGLPSDRFSAERTGGSVSTLTIQRTQQEDSAVYLCASSFRGTSDEQYFGPGTRLTVT.

In the case of this clone: Only one base separates this from a far larger clonotype, so it likely reflects a read error. This chain connects TRBV29-1 to TRBJ1-1, with TRBD1 matching 7 bases. Per germline, CDR1 SQVTM and CDR2 ANQGSEA. V lost 6 bases and J lost 8; bases outside the gene matches: 15. The CDR3 extends over 14 amino acids. The chain's CDR3 is CSVANWDSFLEAFF. CDR3 coding DNA: TGCAGCGTAGCAAACTGGGACAGCTTTTTAGAAGCTTTCTTT.

The chain employs TRBV5-1 and TRBJ2-3; D is possibly TRBD2 (5 bases). Germline CDR1 SGHRS, CDR2 YFSETQ. The CDR3 runs to 16 residues. With 2 bases removed from V and 0 bases from J, the gap between germline ends came to 13 bases. Written as DNA, the CDR3 is TGCGCCAGCAGCTTCCTTAGCGCCTCTAGCACAGATACGCAGTATTTT. This codes for CASSFLSASSTDTQYF. Together with reference TRBV5-1 and TRBJ2-3, the CDR3 gives the full variable domain: KAGVTQTPRYLIKTRGQQVTLSCSPISGHRSVSWYQQTPGQGLQFLFEYFSETQRNKGNFPGRFSGRQFSNSRSEMNVSTLELGDSALYLCASSFLSASSTDTQYFGPGTRLTVL.

This clone has just a few counts. This chain connects TRBV7-8 to TRBJ2-1; 7 bases align to TRBD2. Germline lookup yields CDR1 SGHVS and CDR2 FQNEAQ. Germline trimming cut 5 bases from V and 9 bases from J; bases unmatched to any gene: 1. The CDR3 covers 11 residues. DNA of the CDR3: TGTGCCAGCAGCCCGGGGGGTGAGCAGTTCTTC. Its protein is CASSPGGEQFF.

The rearrangement joins TRBV10-3 to TRBJ2-1; 8 nucleotides line up with TRBD2. The trim removed 2 bases at V and 2 bases at J, leaving 2 bases unmatched. Per the germline V gene, CDR1 is ENHRY and CDR2 is SYGVKD. This CDR3 region has 15 residues. The DNA for the CDR3 is TGTGCCATCAGTGAGGGACTAGCCCCCTACAATGAGCAGTTCTTC. This encodes CAISEGLAPYNEQFF.

This clone was observed at least ten times. The chain employs TRBV7-2 and TRBJ2-7; 8 positions agree with TRBD2. CDR1 SGHTA and CDR2 FQGNSA come from the germline V gene. The trim removed 5 bases at V and 2 bases at J, leaving 11 bases unmatched. There are 16 residues in the CDR3. The CDR3 region has the DNA TGTGCCAGCAGCCCCCGGGGGGGCGGGAGGACCTACGAGCAGTACTTC. Translation gives CASSPRGGGRTYEQYF.

The chain recombines TRBV5-1 with TRBJ2-7; 7 bases match TRBD1. The germline CDR1 and CDR2 sequences are SGHRS and YFSETQ. The CDR3 runs to 15 residues. Trimming at V came to 4 bases and at J to 2 bases, leaving 9 bases not matched to a gene. CDR3 loop: CASSITGTDPYEQYF. DNA for the CDR3: TGCGCCAGCAGCATAACCGGGACAGATCCCTACGAGCAGTACTTC.

The chain employs TRBV5-1 and TRBJ1-2, with a weak D call TRBD1 (6 bases). V lost 0 bases, J lost 7 bases, and 10 bases lay in between. This CDR3 comprises 13 residues. Germline CDR1 SGHRS, CDR2 YFSETQ. CDR3 residues: CASSLEGVPGYTF. The CDR3, as DNA: TGCGCCAGCAGCTTGGAGGGGGTTCCTGGCTACACCTTC.

A note on this clone: This likely stems from a read error, as it lies one base from a far larger clone. The same CDR3 is also encoded by other DNA sequences in this sample. The chain joins TRBV6-5 to TRBJ2-1; 8 bases map to TRBD2. Germline values: CDR1 MNHEY, CDR2 SVGAGI. The CDR3 consists of 16 residues. CDR3 nucleotide sequence: TGCGCCAGCAGTTCCCCTCGCAGCGGGAGACTGAATGAGCAGTTCTTC. This gives the protein CASSSPRSGRLNEQFF.

This chain connects TRBV7-2 to TRBJ2-3; D gene ambiguous. This CDR3 is built from 12 residues. The germline CDR1 and CDR2 sequences are SGHTA and FQGNSA. The ends were cut back, 2 bases at V and 5 bases at J, with 5 bases in the middle. The CDR3 coding sequence is TGTGCCAGCAGCTTAAGGGTAGATACGCAGTATTTT. Translation: CASSLRVDTQYF.

This chain uses TRBV15 with TRBJ2-7, with TRBD2 matching 7 bases. Per the germline V gene, CDR1 is LNHNV and CDR2 is YYDKDF (reference sequence). CDR3 size: 14 residues. With 1 base clipped from V and 3 bases from J, the junction kept 3 bases outside the gene matches. CDR3 loop: CATSRAGGSYEQYF. CDR3 nucleotides: TGTGCCACCAGCAGAGCGGGCGGGAGCTACGAGCAGTACTTC.

This sequence joins TRBV4-2 and TRBJ2-2; no reliable D call. The germline V gene encodes CDR1 LGHNA and CDR2 YNFKEQ. The CDR3 length is 15 residues. The germline V and J ends were trimmed by 0 bases and 4 bases, with 9 bases remaining between them. The CDR3 nucleotides are TGTGCCAGCAGCCAAGATTTAACGGCCACCGGGGAGCTGTTTTTT. It translates to CASSQDLTATGELFF.

The chain carries TRBV2 and TRBJ2-3; 11 bases match TRBD2. The CDR3 loop spans 14 amino acids. Germline V gene data show CDR1 as SNHLY and CDR2 as FYNNEI. With V trimmed by 6 bases and J by 8 bases, 7 bases remained unmatched. The CDR3 DNA reads as TGTGCCAGCAGAAACCTAGCGGGAGGCGGTACGCAGTATTTT. The encoded protein is CASRNLAGGGTQYF.

This chain connects TRBV6-1 to TRBJ1-2; D remains unclear. V was cut by 1 base and J by 2 bases, with 8 bases left in between. CDR1 and CDR2 from the germline V gene are MNHNS and SASEGT. There are 14 residues in the CDR3. The CDR3 protein is CASSEGQENYGYTF. CDR3 DNA: TGTGCCAGCAGTGAAGGACAAGAGAACTATGGCTACACCTTC.

This chain uses TRBV4-1 with TRBJ2-7; possible D gene TRBD1, 6 bases. Trimming cost V 0 bases and J 5 bases, with 11 bases left between them. Germline CDR1 reads MGHRA; CDR2 reads YSYEKL. The CDR3 covers 14 residues. The DNA for the CDR3 is TGCGCCAGCAGCCAAGACACAGGGCGGGACGAGCAGTACTTC. Translating gives CASSQDTGRDEQYF.

In its sample, this clone was seen once. The rearrangement uses TRBV5-1 and TRBJ1-3, with D maybe TRBD1 (6 bases). The CDR3 loop spans 15 amino acids. Trimming removed 3 bases at V and 4 bases at J, with 14 bases between. CDR1 SGHRS and CDR2 YFSETQ come from the germline V gene. In nucleotides, the CDR3 is TGCGCCAGCAGCTATGTTCCGGGACAAGGAAACACCATATATTTT. Protein sequence: CASSYVPGQGNTIYF. Full variable domain (outside the CDR3, taken from reference TRBV5-1 and TRBJ1-3): KAGVTQTPRYLIKTRGQQVTLSCSPISGHRSVSWYQQTPGQGLQFLFEYFSETQRNKGNFPGRFSGRQFSNSRSEMNVSTLELGDSALYLCASSYVPGQGNTIYFGEGSWLTVV.

About this clone itself: This likely reflects a read error, since a far larger clone is one base away. This sample includes further DNA sequences coding for the same CDR3. The gene calls are TRBV11-2 and TRBJ1-2; no clear D. The CDR3 is 14 residues long. Germline V gene lookup returns CDR1 SGHAT and CDR2 FQNNGV. In DNA, the CDR3 is TGTGCTAGCAGCTTAGATCGGAGGGTTCATGGCTACACCTTC. As protein: CASSLDRRVHGYTF.